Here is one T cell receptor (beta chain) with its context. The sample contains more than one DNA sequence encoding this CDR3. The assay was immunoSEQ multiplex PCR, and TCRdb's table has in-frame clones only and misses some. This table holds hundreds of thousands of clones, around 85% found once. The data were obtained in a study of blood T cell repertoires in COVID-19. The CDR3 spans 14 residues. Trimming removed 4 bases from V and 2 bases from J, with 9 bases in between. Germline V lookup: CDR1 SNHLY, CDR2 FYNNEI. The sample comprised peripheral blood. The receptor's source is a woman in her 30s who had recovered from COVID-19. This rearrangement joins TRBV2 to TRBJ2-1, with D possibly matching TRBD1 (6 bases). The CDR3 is CASSGGGPYNEQFF. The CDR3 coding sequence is TGTGCCAGCAGTGGTGGGGGCCCCTACAATGAGCAGTTCTTC.